Listed below are T cell receptor beta chains from one sample, sequenced in a study of PD-L1 blockade in urothelial cancer. Generated by immunoSEQ multiplex PCR, the TCRdb table keeps only in-frame clones and is missing some. The table records 45,000 to 70,000 clones, over 75% of them present only once. This material consisted of PBMCs, taken around atezolizumab (anti-PD-L1) treatment. Receptor source: a man in his 70s with urothelial cancer. CDR3s include the opening cysteine and the closing phenylalanine or tryptophan. The D gene is left open where the match is weak. Some rows have no size entry. The others give once, few or many, or a class for an expanded clone.

J: TRBJ2-1; V: TRBV7-3; size: -; D: -; DNA: TGTGCCAGCAGCTCCGGCGGGCCCAGCTCCTACAATGAGCAGTTCTTC; CDR3: CASSSGGPSSYNEQFF
J: TRBJ2-7; V: TRBV5-1; size: few; D: -; DNA: TGCGCCAGCAGCTTCCGGCAGGGGGGCGACGAGCAGTACTTC; CDR3: CASSFRQGGDEQYF
J: TRBJ2-5; V: TRBV7-3; size: -; D: -; DNA: TGTGCCAGCAGCTTAGGGGGCGGCCAAGAGACCCAGTACTTC; CDR3: CASSLGGGQETQYF
J: TRBJ1-1; V: TRBV5-1; size: once; D: -; DNA: TGCGCCAGCAGCTATGCGGGGATGAACACTGAAGCTTTCTTT; CDR3: CASSYAGMNTEAFF
J: TRBJ2-3; V: TRBV2; size: -; D: TRBD2; DNA: TGTGCCAGCAGTGAACCCGGGACTAGCGGCACCAGATACGCGTATTTT; CDR3: CASSEPGTSGTRYAYF
J: TRBJ2-5; V: TRBV7-9; size: few; D: TRBD1; DNA: TGTGCCAGCAGCTCCGACTTAGACAGGGGGCCGGAGACCCAGTACTTC; CDR3: CASSSDLDRGPETQYF
J: TRBJ2-3; V: TRBV18; size: few; D: TRBD1; DNA: TGTGCCAGCTCACTCAGGGACGGACAGGGGGCAGATACGCAGTATTTT; CDR3: CASSLRDGQGADTQYF
J: TRBJ2-1; V: TRBV7-8; size: few; D: TRBD2; DNA: TGTGCCAGCAGCTCCTTGCCCCCTAGCGGGAGAACGCATGAGCAGTTCTTC; CDR3: CASSSLPPSGRTHEQFF
J: TRBJ2-1; V: TRBV19; size: -; D: TRBD2; DNA: TGTGCCAGTAGTGCAACTAGCGGGAAATTCAGCAATGAGCAGTTCTTC; CDR3: CASSATSGKFSNEQFF
J: TRBJ1-1; V: TRBV10-3; size: -; D: -; DNA: TGTGCCATCAGCCTAGACGGGACTGGGACTGAAGCTTTCTTT; CDR3: CAISLDGTGTEAFF
J: TRBJ2-1; V: TRBV4-1; size: -; D: -; DNA: TGCGCCAGCAGCCTTCATGAGGACAGCTACAATGAGCAGTTCTTC; CDR3: CASSLHEDSYNEQFF
J: TRBJ1-4; V: TRBV30; size: -; D: -; DNA: TGTGCCTGGAGTTCCTCCCAGGCGGGACCTAATGAAAAACTGTTTTTT; CDR3: CAWSSSQAGPNEKLFF
J: TRBJ2-2; V: TRBV11-1; size: -; D: -; DNA: TGTGCCAGCAGCTCAACTAGATCGAACACCGGGGAGCTGTTTTTT; CDR3: CASSSTRSNTGELFF
J: TRBJ2-1; V: TRBV6-5; size: -; D: -; DNA: TGTGCCAGCGGTAGCACCAGTTGGGAGAATGAGCAGTTCTTC; CDR3: CASGSTSWENEQFF
J: TRBJ1-1; V: TRBV28; size: -; D: -; DNA: TGTGCCAGCAGTACCTCCTTGAGACAGTCGAACACTGAAGCTTTCTTT; CDR3: CASSTSLRQSNTEAFF
J: TRBJ2-5; V: TRBV5-4; size: once; D: -; DNA: TGTGCCAGCAGCTTGGGAGGGACTCGGGAGACCCAGTACTTC; CDR3: CASSLGGTRETQYF
J: TRBJ1-1; V: TRBV6-6; size: -; D: -; DNA: TGTGCCAGCAGGATAACAGAAAACACTGAAGCTTTCTTT; CDR3: CASRITENTEAFF
J: TRBJ2-6; V: TRBV7-9; size: -; D: -; DNA: TGTGCCAGCAGCCCCAGACTAGTAGCTGGGGCCAACGTCCTGACTTTC; CDR3: CASSPRLVAGANVLTF
J: TRBJ2-7; V: TRBV5-4; size: -; D: TRBD1; DNA: TGTGCCAGCAGCTTAGGGGGCCCGAAGGAGTACTTC; CDR3: CASSLGGPKEYF
J: TRBJ2-7; V: TRBV28; size: -; D: TRBD2; DNA: TGTGCCAGCACGCGGGGGGGCGGGATGTCCTCCTACGAGCAGTACTTC; CDR3: CASTRGGGMSSYEQYF
J: TRBJ2-5; V: TRBV5-4; size: -; D: -; DNA: TGTGCCAGCAGCTTCGGTCCTCTCCAAGAGACCCAGTACTTC; CDR3: CASSFGPLQETQYF
J: TRBJ1-5; V: TRBV7-8; size: -; D: -; DNA: TGTGCCAGCAGTTTCGGAGGGGATAGCAATCAGCCCCAGCATTTT; CDR3: CASSFGGDSNQPQHF
J: TRBJ2-5; V: TRBV4-1; size: -; D: -; DNA: TGCGCCAGCAGCCAAGTTAGCCCCGGGTTAGAGACCCAGTACTTC; CDR3: CASSQVSPGLETQYF
J: TRBJ2-5; V: TRBV7-9; size: -; D: -; DNA: TGTGCCAGCAGCTTAAGGTCGGGGAAAGAGACCCAGTACTTC; CDR3: CASSLRSGKETQYF
J: TRBJ2-7; V: TRBV7-9; size: -; D: TRBD1; DNA: TGTGCCAGCAGCTTAACATCAGGGACAGGCTCCTACGAGCAGTACTTC; CDR3: CASSLTSGTGSYEQYF
J: TRBJ2-1; V: TRBV19; size: -; D: TRBD2; DNA: TGTGCCAGCTCTGTACGGGAGGGCCGATATACTAATGAGCAGTTCTTC; CDR3: CASSVREGRYTNEQFF
J: TRBJ2-2; V: TRBV4-1; size: -; D: TRBD2; DNA: TGCGCCAGCAGCCAAGTCTTAGCGGGGAACACCGGGGAGCTGTTTTTT; CDR3: CASSQVLAGNTGELFF
J: TRBJ1-1; V: TRBV6-1; size: -; D: TRBD1; DNA: TGTGCCAGCAGTGAAGATCCAGGGGGCGCAGGTGAAGCTTTCTTT; CDR3: CASSEDPGGAGEAFF
J: TRBJ2-1; V: TRBV29-1; size: -; D: TRBD1; DNA: TGCAGCGTTGAACCGGGACAGGGTCTCAATGAGCAGTTCTTC; CDR3: CSVEPGQGLNEQFF
J: TRBJ2-1; V: TRBV2; size: -; D: TRBD2; DNA: TGTGCCAGCACCCTGGGACTAGGGTTAAATGGTCAGTTCTTC; CDR3: CASTLGLGLNGQFF
J: TRBJ2-4; V: TRBV28; size: -; D: TRBD1; DNA: TGTGCCAGCAGTCCCCGAGGACAGGGTTACGCCAAAAACATTCAGTACTTC; CDR3: CASSPRGQGYAKNIQYF
J: TRBJ2-1; V: TRBV30; size: -; D: TRBD2; DNA: TGTGCCTGGAGTGGACTAGCGGGAAAACGCAATGAGCAGTTCTTC; CDR3: CAWSGLAGKRNEQFF
J: TRBJ2-1; V: TRBV19; size: -; D: TRBD2; DNA: TGTGCCAGTAGCCACGGAGCCCTAGCGGGAGAAGGTAATGAGCAGTTCTTC; CDR3: CASSHGALAGEGNEQFF
J: TRBJ1-1; V: TRBV29-1; size: -; D: TRBD1; DNA: TGCAGCGTTGGGGTCGACAGGGGAGCTTTCTTT; CDR3: CSVGVDRGAFF
J: TRBJ2-1; V: TRBV9; size: -; D: -; DNA: TGTGCCAGCAGCGTAGGAGGGTGGAGCTCCTACAATGAGCAGTTCTTC; CDR3: CASSVGGWSSYNEQFF
J: TRBJ2-7; V: TRBV5-1; size: once; D: -; DNA: TGCGCCAGCAGCTTGGGAGAGGGAGGATACGAGCAGTACTTC; CDR3: CASSLGEGGYEQYF
J: TRBJ1-5; V: TRBV6-1; size: -; D: -; DNA: TGTGCCAGCAGTGAAAGTATATTGGCCGATCAGCCCCAGCATTTT; CDR3: CASSESILADQPQHF
J: TRBJ1-5; V: TRBV30; size: -; D: -; DNA: TGTGCCTGGAGTGCCAGTGGCTCCAATCAGCCCCAGCATTTT; CDR3: CAWSASGSNQPQHF
J: TRBJ2-1; V: TRBV11-3; size: few; D: -; DNA: TGTGCCAGCAGCTTAGATCAGGGGAGTGAGCAGTTCTTC; CDR3: CASSLDQGSEQFF
J: TRBJ2-1; V: TRBV13; size: once; D: -; DNA: TGTGCCAGCAGCTCCGACAGGTTAAGTCCCTACAATGAGCAGTTCTTC; CDR3: CASSSDRLSPYNEQFF
J: TRBJ1-5; V: TRBV5-8; size: -; D: -; DNA: TGTGCCAGCTCCGGGGAGTTTAGCAATCAGCCCCAGCATTTT; CDR3: CASSGEFSNQPQHF
J: TRBJ2-5; V: TRBV19; size: -; D: -; DNA: TGTGCCAGTAGTGCCTCCGGGAAAGAGACCCAGTACTTC; CDR3: CASSASGKETQYF